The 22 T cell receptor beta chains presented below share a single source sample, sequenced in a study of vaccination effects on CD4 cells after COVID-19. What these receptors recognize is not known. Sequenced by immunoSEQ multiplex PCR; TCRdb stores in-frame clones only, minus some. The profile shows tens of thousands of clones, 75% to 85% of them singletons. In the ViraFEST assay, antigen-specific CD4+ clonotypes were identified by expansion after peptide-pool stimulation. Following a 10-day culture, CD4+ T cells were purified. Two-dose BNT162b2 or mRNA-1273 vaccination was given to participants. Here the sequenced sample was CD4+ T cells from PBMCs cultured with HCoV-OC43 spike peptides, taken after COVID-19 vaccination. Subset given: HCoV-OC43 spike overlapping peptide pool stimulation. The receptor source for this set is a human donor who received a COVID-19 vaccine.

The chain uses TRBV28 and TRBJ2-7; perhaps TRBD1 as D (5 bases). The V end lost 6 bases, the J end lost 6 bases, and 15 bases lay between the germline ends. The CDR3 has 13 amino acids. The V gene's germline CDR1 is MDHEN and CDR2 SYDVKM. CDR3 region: CASRPGSPGEQYV. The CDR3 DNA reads TGTGCCAGCAGACCAGGGTCCCCGGGCGAGCAGTACGTC.

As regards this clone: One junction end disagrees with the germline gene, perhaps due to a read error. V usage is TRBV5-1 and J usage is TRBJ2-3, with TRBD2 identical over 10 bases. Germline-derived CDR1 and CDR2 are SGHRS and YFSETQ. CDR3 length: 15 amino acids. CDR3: CASTLTSGFTDTQYF. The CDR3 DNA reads TGCGCCAGCACCTTGACTAGCGGGTTCACAGATACGCAGTATTTT.

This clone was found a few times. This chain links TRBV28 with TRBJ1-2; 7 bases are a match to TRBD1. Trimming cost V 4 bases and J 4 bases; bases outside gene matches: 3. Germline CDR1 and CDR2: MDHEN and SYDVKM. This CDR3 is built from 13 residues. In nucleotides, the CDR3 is TGTGCCAGCAGTTCCGGGACAGTCTATGGCTACACCTTC. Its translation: CASSSGTVYGYTF.

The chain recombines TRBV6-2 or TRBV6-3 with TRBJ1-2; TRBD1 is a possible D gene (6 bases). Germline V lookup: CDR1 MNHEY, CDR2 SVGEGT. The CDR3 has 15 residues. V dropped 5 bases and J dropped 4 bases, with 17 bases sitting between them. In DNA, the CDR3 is TGTGCCAGCAGTCCCACACTACAGGGCGGCTATGGCTACACCTTC. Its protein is CASSPTLQGGYGYTF.

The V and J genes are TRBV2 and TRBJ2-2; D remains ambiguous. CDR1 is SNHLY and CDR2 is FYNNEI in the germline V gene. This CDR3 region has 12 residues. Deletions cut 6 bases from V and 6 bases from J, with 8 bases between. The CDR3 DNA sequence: TGTGCCAGCAGCCCACGATCCGGGGAGCTGTTTTTT. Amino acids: CASSPRSGELFF.

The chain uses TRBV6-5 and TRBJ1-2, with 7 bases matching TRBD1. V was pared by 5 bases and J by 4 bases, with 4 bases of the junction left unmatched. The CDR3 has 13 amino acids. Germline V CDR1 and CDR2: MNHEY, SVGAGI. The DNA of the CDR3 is TGTGCCAGCAGTCACCGACAGGGCTATGGCTACACCTTC. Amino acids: CASSHRQGYGYTF.

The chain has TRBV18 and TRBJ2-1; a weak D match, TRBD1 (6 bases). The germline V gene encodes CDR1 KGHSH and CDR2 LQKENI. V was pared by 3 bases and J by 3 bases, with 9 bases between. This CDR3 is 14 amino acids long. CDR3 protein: CASSPSTGYNEQFF. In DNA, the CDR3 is TGTGCCAGCTCACCTTCGACAGGCTACAATGAGCAGTTCTTC.

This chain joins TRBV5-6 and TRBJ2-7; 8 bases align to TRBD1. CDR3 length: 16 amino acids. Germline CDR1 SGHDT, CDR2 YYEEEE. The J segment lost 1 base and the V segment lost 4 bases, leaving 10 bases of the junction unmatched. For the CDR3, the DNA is TGTGCCAGCAGCGCCCTAGGACAGGGTAGTTCCTACGAGCAGTACGTC. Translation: CASSALGQGSSYEQYV.

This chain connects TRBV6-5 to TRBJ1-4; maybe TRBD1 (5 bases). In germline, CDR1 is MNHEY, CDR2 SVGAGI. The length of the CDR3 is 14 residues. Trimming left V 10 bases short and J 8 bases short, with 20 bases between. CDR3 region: CATLNPGTVEKLFF. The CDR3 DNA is TGTGCCACCCTGAACCCAGGGACGGTCGAAAAACTGTTTTTT.

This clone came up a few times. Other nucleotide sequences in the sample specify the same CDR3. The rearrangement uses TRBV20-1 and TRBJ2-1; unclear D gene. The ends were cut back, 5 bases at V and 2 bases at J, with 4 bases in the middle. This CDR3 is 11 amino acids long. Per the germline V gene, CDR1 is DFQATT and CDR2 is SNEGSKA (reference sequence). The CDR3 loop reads CSARAYNEQFF. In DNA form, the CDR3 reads TGCAGTGCTCGCGCCTACAATGAGCAGTTCTTC.

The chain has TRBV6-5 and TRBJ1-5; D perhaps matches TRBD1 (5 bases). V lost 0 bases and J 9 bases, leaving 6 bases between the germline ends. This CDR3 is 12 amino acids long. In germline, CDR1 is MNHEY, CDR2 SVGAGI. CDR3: CASSYSGGPQHF. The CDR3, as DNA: TGTGCCAGCAGTTACTCGGGGGGGCCCCAGCATTTT.

Written as DNA, the CDR3 is TGCGCCAGCAGCTTGGTTCCAATGAACACTGAAGCTTTCTTT. This encodes CASSLVPMNTEAFF. The chain combines TRBV5-1 with TRBJ1-1; D unresolved. Germline loops: CDR1 SGHRS, CDR2 YFSETQ. The CDR3 loop spans 14 amino acids. Trimming took off 0 bases at V and 0 bases at J, with 6 bases between the two ends.

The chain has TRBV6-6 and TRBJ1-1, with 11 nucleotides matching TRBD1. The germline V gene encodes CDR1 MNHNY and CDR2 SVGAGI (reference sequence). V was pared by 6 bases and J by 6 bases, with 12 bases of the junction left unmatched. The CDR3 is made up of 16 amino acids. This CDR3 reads CASSQDRGRGVAEAFF. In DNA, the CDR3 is TGTGCCAGCAGCCAGGACAGGGGGCGCGGGGTCGCTGAAGCTTTCTTT.

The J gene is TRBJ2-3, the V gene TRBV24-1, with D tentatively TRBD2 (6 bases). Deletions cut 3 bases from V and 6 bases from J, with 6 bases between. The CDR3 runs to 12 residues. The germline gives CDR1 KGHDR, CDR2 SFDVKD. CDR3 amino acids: CATSDGGDTQYF. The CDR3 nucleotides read TGTGCCACCAGTGATGGGGGGGATACGCAGTATTTT.

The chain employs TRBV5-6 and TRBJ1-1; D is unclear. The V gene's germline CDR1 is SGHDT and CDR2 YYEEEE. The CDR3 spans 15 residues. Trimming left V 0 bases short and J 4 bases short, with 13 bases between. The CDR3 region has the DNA TGTGCCAGCAGCTTGGGGGGAACCCGAGGCACTGAAGCTTTCTTT. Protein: CASSLGGTRGTEAFF.

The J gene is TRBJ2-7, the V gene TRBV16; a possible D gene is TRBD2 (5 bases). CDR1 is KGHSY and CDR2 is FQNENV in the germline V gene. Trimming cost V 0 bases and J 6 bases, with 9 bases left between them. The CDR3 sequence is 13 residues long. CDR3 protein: CASSQSEGSEQYV. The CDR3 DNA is TGTGCCAGCAGCCAATCCGAGGGCTCCGAGCAGTACGTC.

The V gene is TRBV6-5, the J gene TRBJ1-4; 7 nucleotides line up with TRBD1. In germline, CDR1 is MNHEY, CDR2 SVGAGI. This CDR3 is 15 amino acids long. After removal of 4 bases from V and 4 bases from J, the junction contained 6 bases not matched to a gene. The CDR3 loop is CASSFRTGVNEKLFF. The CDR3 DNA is TGTGCCAGCAGTTTTCGTACAGGGGTTAATGAAAAACTGTTTTTT.

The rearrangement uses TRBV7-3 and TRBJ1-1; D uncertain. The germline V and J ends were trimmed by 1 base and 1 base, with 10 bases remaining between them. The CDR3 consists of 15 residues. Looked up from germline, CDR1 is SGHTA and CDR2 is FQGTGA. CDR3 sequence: CASSLSEGRNTEAFF. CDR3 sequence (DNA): TGTGCCAGCAGCTTAAGCGAGGGTAGGAACACTGAAGCTTTCTTT.

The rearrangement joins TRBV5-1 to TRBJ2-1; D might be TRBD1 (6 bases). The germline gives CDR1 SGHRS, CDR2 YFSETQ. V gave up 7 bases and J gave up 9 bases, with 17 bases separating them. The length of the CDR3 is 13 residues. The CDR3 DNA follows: TGCGCCAGCGGCGAGACACCAGGGGTTGAGCAGTTCTTC. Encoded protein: CASGETPGVEQFF.

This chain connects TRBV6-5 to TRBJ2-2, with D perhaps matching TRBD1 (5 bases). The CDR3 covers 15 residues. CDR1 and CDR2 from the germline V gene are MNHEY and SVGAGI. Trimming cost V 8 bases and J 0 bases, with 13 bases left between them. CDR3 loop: CASARGSPNTGELFF. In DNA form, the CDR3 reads TGTGCCAGCGCAAGGGGTTCGCCGAACACCGGGGAGCTGTTTTTT.

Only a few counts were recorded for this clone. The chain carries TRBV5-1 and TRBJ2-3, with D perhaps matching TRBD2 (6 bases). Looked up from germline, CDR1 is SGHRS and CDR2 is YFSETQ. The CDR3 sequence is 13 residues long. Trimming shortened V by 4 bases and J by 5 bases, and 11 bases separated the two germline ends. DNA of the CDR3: TGCGCCAGCAGCCAGACTAGAGAAGATACGCAGTATTTT. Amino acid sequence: CASSQTREDTQYF.

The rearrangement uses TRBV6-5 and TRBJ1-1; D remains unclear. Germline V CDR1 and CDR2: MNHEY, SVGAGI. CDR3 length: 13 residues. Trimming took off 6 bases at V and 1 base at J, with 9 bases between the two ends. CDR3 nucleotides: TGTGCCAGCAGCCCCGATGCGAACACTGAAGCTTTCTTT. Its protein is CASSPDANTEAFF.